These T cell receptor beta chains were read from a single sample in a study of T-cell reconstitution after alpha-beta-depleted transplantation in children. One entry per CDR3 protein, called by TCRdb with MiXCR from the PCR reads. This sample has a few hundred thousand distinct CDR3 sequences, with 10% to 15% found just once. The input for sequencing was PBMCs, mostly from graft donor cells, taken 360 days after TCRalphabeta/CD19-depleted stem cell transplant. The receptors were sampled from a male patient aged 10-17 years who had a stem cell transplant for acute myeloid leukemia, so the T cells may come from the graft donor. Both conserved end residues are part of each CDR3. A D gene is named only where the DNA matches it firmly. For some rows the clone size is stated as once, few or many, or as a class when expanded; others skip it.

V: TRBV20-1
J: TRBJ2-7
size: few
D: TRBD2
CDR3: CSAAPVGLAGTGEQYF
DNA: TGCAGTGCCGCCCCCGTGGGACTAGCGGGAACAGGCGAGCAGTACTTC

V: TRBV28
J: TRBJ2-1
size: many
D: TRBD1
CDR3: CASSYEGARNEQFF
DNA: TGTGCCAGCAGTTATGAGGGGGCCCGGAATGAGCAGTTCTTC

V: TRBV12-5
J: TRBJ2-1
size: few
D: TRBD2
CDR3: CASGLPGTSGRSYNEQFF
DNA: TGTGCTAGTGGTTTGCCCGGGACTAGCGGCCGCTCCTACAATGAGCAGTTCTTC

V: TRBV7-9
J: TRBJ2-1
size: few
D: TRBD1
CDR3: CASSLRDRYNEQFF
DNA: TGTGCCAGCAGCTTAAGGGACAGGTACAATGAGCAGTTCTTC

V: TRBV12-3/TRBV12-4
J: TRBJ2-2
size: -
D: TRBD2
CDR3: CASRESGEWTGELFF
DNA: TGTGCCAGCCGGGAGAGCGGGGAATGGACCGGGGAGCTGTTTTTT

V: TRBV7-3
J: TRBJ2-2
size: many
D: -
CDR3: CASSATGELFF
DNA: TGTGCCAGCAGCGCCACCGGGGAGCTGTTTTTT

V: TRBV10-3
J: TRBJ2-3
size: few
D: -
CDR3: CAISDLLSYQYTQYF
DNA: TGTGCCATCAGTGATCTGCTTTCCTACCAATATACGCAGTATTTT

V: TRBV5-1
J: TRBJ1-4
size: -
D: -
CDR3: CASSLAAGRSEKLFF
DNA: TGCGCCAGCAGCTTGGCCGCAGGGCGGAGTGAAAAACTGTTTTTT

V: TRBV7-2
J: TRBJ2-5
size: few
D: -
CDR3: CASSLVYGETQYF
DNA: TGTGCCAGCAGCTTAGTTTACGGGGAGACCCAGTACTTC

V: TRBV7-2
J: TRBJ2-7
size: few
D: TRBD2
CDR3: CASSSFSGTYEQYF
DNA: TGTGCCAGCAGCTCCTTTAGCGGGACCTACGAGCAGTACTTC

V: TRBV11-2
J: TRBJ1-1
size: -
D: -
CDR3: CASSRWAAAFF
DNA: TGTGCCAGCAGTCGGTGGGCGGCAGCTTTCTTT

V: TRBV7-3
J: TRBJ2-6
size: -
D: -
CDR3: CASRGSGANVLTF
DNA: TGTGCCAGCAGAGGGTCTGGGGCCAACGTCCTGACTTTC

V: TRBV5-1
J: TRBJ2-1
size: many
D: -
CDR3: CASSLPNNEQFF
DNA: TGTGCCAGCAGCCTCCCCAACAATGAGCAGTTCTTC

V: TRBV29-1
J: TRBJ2-1
size: many
D: TRBD2
CDR3: CSVEYLAGGNNEQFF
DNA: TGCAGCGTTGAATACCTAGCGGGAGGGAACAATGAGCAGTTCTTC

V: TRBV12-3/TRBV12-4
J: TRBJ2-3
size: -
D: -
CDR3: CASSHDTLTDTQYF
DNA: TGTGCCAGCAGCCACGACACCCTCACAGATACGCAGTATTTT

V: TRBV2
J: TRBJ2-1
size: -
D: -
CDR3: CASSLGRGQAGSYNEQFF
DNA: TGTGCCAGCAGTTTGGGGAGGGGACAGGCGGGTTCCTACAATGAGCAGTTCTTC

V: TRBV10-2
J: TRBJ2-1
size: -
D: -
CDR3: CASSERARTSYNEQFF
DNA: TGCGCCAGCAGTGAACGAGCCCGGACCTCCTACAATGAGCAGTTCTTC

V: TRBV24-1
J: TRBJ2-2
size: -
D: -
CDR3: CATSDSGRSGTGELFF
DNA: TGTGCCACCAGTGATTCCGGGCGAAGCGGAACCGGGGAGCTGTTTTTT

V: TRBV7-9
J: TRBJ2-5
size: few
D: TRBD1
CDR3: CASEDRGRPQETQYF
DNA: TGTGCCAGCGAGGACAGGGGGCGCCCCCAAGAGACCCAGTACTTC

V: TRBV20-1
J: TRBJ2-1
size: few
D: TRBD2
CDR3: CSAGWGGSSGEQFF
DNA: TGCAGTGCTGGTTGGGGGGGAAGTAGCGGAGAGCAGTTCTTC

V: TRBV19
J: TRBJ1-1
size: -
D: TRBD1
CDR3: CASMEDRGDTEAFF
DNA: TGTGCCAGTATGGAGGACAGGGGAGACACTGAAGCTTTCTTT

V: TRBV28
J: TRBJ1-1
size: -
D: -
CDR3: CASSLEASEAFF
DNA: TGTGCCAGCAGTTTAGAGGCCTCTGAAGCTTTCTTT

V: TRBV11-2
J: TRBJ2-3
size: -
D: TRBD2
CDR3: CASRRWEGRSYSTDTQYF
DNA: TGTGCCAGCAGGCGCTGGGAGGGCCGATCTTATAGCACAGATACGCAGTATTTT

V: TRBV20-1
J: TRBJ2-1
size: few
D: TRBD2
CDR3: CSARVLSGRAYEQFF
DNA: TGCAGTGCTAGGGTCCTGAGCGGGAGGGCCTATGAGCAGTTCTTC

V: TRBV6-2/TRBV6-3
J: TRBJ2-7
size: few
D: -
CDR3: CASTRLTPPSTTRQGRSYEQYF
DNA: TGTGCCAGCACCCGACTTACTCCTCCTTCGACGACGCGGCAGGGGCGATCCTACGAGCAGTACTTC

V: TRBV27
J: TRBJ2-3
size: few
D: -
CDR3: CATQRGRVEDTQYF
DNA: TGTGCCACCCAAAGGGGCAGGGTGGAAGATACGCAGTATTTT

V: TRBV28
J: TRBJ2-4
size: many
D: -
CDR3: CASTLDAPGPGWNIQYF
DNA: TGTGCCAGCACCCTCGACGCTCCGGGCCCTGGATGGAACATTCAGTACTTC

V: TRBV9
J: TRBJ2-1
size: -
D: TRBD1
CDR3: CASSVDPGGYNEQFF
DNA: TGTGCCAGCAGCGTAGATCCAGGGGGCTACAATGAGCAGTTCTTC

V: TRBV12-3/TRBV12-4
J: TRBJ2-5
size: -
D: -
CDR3: CASSPLGRMDQYF
DNA: TGTGCCAGCAGTCCTCTTGGTCGAATGGATCAGTACTTC

V: TRBV6-5
J: TRBJ2-7
size: many
D: -
CDR3: CASSSLGANSYEQYF
DNA: TGTGCCAGCAGTTCCCTTGGAGCTAACTCCTACGAGCAGTACTTC

V: TRBV29-1
J: TRBJ1-2
size: -
D: -
CDR3: CSGYDRLGYGYTF
DNA: TGCAGCGGGTACGACAGGTTGGGCTATGGCTACACCTTC

V: TRBV20-1
J: TRBJ1-2
size: -
D: -
CDR3: CSARTARGGLNYGYTF
DNA: TGCAGTGCTAGAACTGCGAGGGGAGGCTTAAACTATGGCTACACCTTC

V: TRBV24-1
J: TRBJ2-5
size: -
D: -
CDR3: CATSDLVRETQYF
DNA: TGTGCCACCAGTGATTTGGTCAGAGAGACCCAGTACTTC

V: TRBV20-1
J: TRBJ2-3
size: -
D: -
CDR3: CSARDQGSGPGGPDTQYF
DNA: TGCAGTGCTAGAGATCAGGGAAGCGGCCCTGGGGGCCCAGATACGCAGTATTTT

V: TRBV6-5
J: TRBJ2-7
size: -
D: -
CDR3: CASSSTGVQGGYEQYF
DNA: TGTGCCAGCAGTTCCACCGGGGTACAGGGAGGCTACGAGCAGTACTTC

V: TRBV20-1
J: TRBJ1-6
size: -
D: -
CDR3: CSARGTVGNSPLHF
DNA: TGCAGTGCTAGGGGGACGGTGGGTAATTCACCCCTCCACTTT

V: TRBV6-5
J: TRBJ1-6
size: -
D: -
CDR3: CASSYVGADNSPLHF
DNA: TGTGCCAGCAGTTACGTGGGGGCGGATAATTCACCCCTCCACTTT

V: TRBV2
J: TRBJ1-5
size: -
D: -
CDR3: CASSEARQDNQPQHF
DNA: TGTGCCAGCAGTGAAGCGCGACAGGACAATCAGCCCCAGCATTTT

V: TRBV30
J: TRBJ2-3
size: -
D: -
CDR3: CAWSVRGGTDTQYF
DNA: TGTGCCTGGAGTGTTAGGGGGGGCACAGATACGCAGTATTTT

V: TRBV28
J: TRBJ2-1
size: few
D: TRBD2
CDR3: CASSFRLAGVDLYNEQFF
DNA: TGTGCCAGCAGTTTCCGACTAGCGGGAGTAGACTTATACAATGAGCAGTTCTTC

V: TRBV4-3
J: TRBJ2-2
size: -
D: TRBD1
CDR3: CASSRGTGNTGELFF
DNA: TGCGCCAGCAGCCGAGGGACAGGGAACACCGGGGAGCTGTTTTTT

V: TRBV29-1
J: TRBJ2-7
size: many
D: -
CDR3: CSVEPQGKAYEQYF
DNA: TGCAGCGTTGAACCGCAGGGGAAAGCCTACGAGCAGTACTTC

V: TRBV21-1
J: TRBJ2-7
size: -
D: -
CDR3: CASYQQRQGSSYEQYF
DNA: TGTGCCAGCTACCAGCAGAGACAGGGAAGCTCCTACGAGCAGTACTTC

V: TRBV6-2/TRBV6-3
J: TRBJ2-5
size: -
D: -
CDR3: CASSSRDTNVYGYRETQYF
DNA: TGTGCCAGCAGCTCACGGGACACCAATGTCTATGGGTATCGAGAGACCCAGTACTTC

V: TRBV6-2/TRBV6-3
J: TRBJ2-7
size: few
D: TRBD2
CDR3: CASSQPRLAGKFYEQYF
DNA: TGTGCCAGCAGCCAACCAAGACTAGCGGGAAAATTCTACGAGCAGTACTTC

V: TRBV5-8
J: TRBJ2-7
size: -
D: TRBD1
CDR3: CASSLYSGTASYEQYF
DNA: TGTGCCAGCAGCTTGTATTCCGGGACAGCCTCCTACGAGCAGTACTTC

V: TRBV5-1
J: TRBJ2-3
size: many
D: TRBD2
CDR3: CASSSVAGENTQYF
DNA: TGCGCCAGCAGCTCGGTAGCGGGAGAGAATACGCAGTATTTT

V: TRBV30
J: TRBJ2-4
size: few
D: -
CDR3: CAWIFRRIAAKNIQYF
DNA: TGTGCCTGGATCTTCCGTCGTATAGCGGCCAAAAACATTCAGTACTTC

V: TRBV7-6
J: TRBJ1-2
size: -
D: -
CDR3: CASSSDISGYTF
DNA: TGTGCCAGCAGCTCTGACATCTCCGGCTACACCTTC